The 9 T cell receptor beta chains below all came from one sample that was sequenced in a study of blood T cell repertoires in COVID-19 (dated by TCRdb to 2019 to 2021). The library was prepared using the immunoSEQ multiplex PCR assay. TCRdb limited this immuneACCESS table to in-frame rearrangements with V and J called. A share of clones is missing; checked studies link under half to unresolved V genes, and the rest is unexplained. This sample is represented by more than 150,000 clones; 85% to 90% of them were singletons. The ten top clones hold about 0.95% of the sample. Sample: peripheral blood. All receptors come from a man aged 18 to 30 with acute or convalescent COVID-19.

This chain links TRBV21-1 with TRBJ1-5. TRBV21-1 is marked as a pseudogene. The CDR3 has 15 residues. The CDR3 bases are TGTGCCAGCAGCTCAAGGGAGGGCCCGGGACAGCCCCAGCATTTT. Amino acid sequence: CASSSREGPGQPQHF.

The chain links TRBV5-8 to TRBJ2-7, with TRBD1 matching over 9 bases. The CDR3 length is 15 residues. Germline V CDR1 and CDR2: SGHTS, YDEGEE. The J segment lost 1 base and the V segment lost 5 bases, leaving 7 bases of the junction unmatched. The CDR3 DNA reads as TGTGCCAGCAGATTGACAGGGGGTGGATCCTACGAGCAGTACTTC. It translates to CASRLTGGGSYEQYF.

The chain has TRBV11-3 and TRBJ1-1; D gene ambiguous. CDR3 size: 14 residues. Germline loops: CDR1 SGHNT, CDR2 YENEEA. V lost 0 bases, J lost 1 base, and 6 bases lay in between. In nucleotides, the CDR3 is TGTGCCAGCAGCTTAGATGGGCCGAACACTGAAGCTTTCTTT. Its translation is CASSLDGPNTEAFF.

The rearrangement uses TRBV14 and TRBJ2-3; D remains ambiguous. The germline CDR1 and CDR2 sequences are SGHDN and FVKESK. The CDR3 runs 13 residues. V shed 5 bases and J shed 0 bases, with 6 bases lying between them. The CDR3 nucleotides are TGTGCCAGCAGCGAGACTAGCACAGATACGCAGTATTTT. Its protein is CASSETSTDTQYF. The entire variable domain, with the rest obtained from reference TRBV14 and TRBJ2-3, is as follows: EAGVTQFPSHSVIEKGQTVTLRCDPISGHDNLYWYRRVMGKEIKFLLHFVKESKQDESGMPNNRFLAERTGGTYSTLKVQPAELEDSGVYFCASSETSTDTQYFGPGTRLTVL.

With respect to this clone: Germline and junction disagree at one end, which may indicate a read error. CDR3 bases: TGTGCCAGCACTCTCAATGGGCTAAGCCTTTTT. Its translation is CASTLNGLSLF. The chain is built from TRBV28 and TRBJ1-5; D not resolved. Per the germline V gene, CDR1 is MDHEN and CDR2 is SYDVKM. This CDR3 is built from 11 residues.

The chain combines TRBV3-1 (or the pseudogene TRBV3-2) with TRBJ2-2, with TRBD1 matching over 10 bases. The CDR3 has 17 residues. Unmatched junction bases numbered 4, after V lost 0 bases and J lost 3 bases. Germline CDR1 and CDR2: LGHDT and YNNKEL (reference sequence). CDR3 bases: TGTGCCAGCAGCCAAGAGCCGGGACAGGGGTACACCGGGGAGCTGTTTTTT. Protein sequence: CASSQEPGQGYTGELFF.

The chain couples TRBV3-1 (or the pseudogene TRBV3-2) to TRBJ2-3; possibly TRBD2 for D (6 bases). The CDR3 totals 14 residues. Germline V gene lookup returns CDR1 LGHDT and CDR2 YNNKEL (reference sequence). V lost 4 bases and J lost 0, with 8 bases in between. The CDR3 DNA follows: TGTGCCAGCAGCCGAGGGACTAGCACAGATACGCAGTATTTT. Encoded protein: CASSRGTSTDTQYF.

This clone came up once. The chain couples TRBV19 to TRBJ2-1, with 9 bases lining up with TRBD1. V was pared by 6 bases and J by 5 bases, with 5 bases of the junction left unmatched. The CDR3 sequence is 14 residues long. Per the germline V gene, CDR1 is LNHDA and CDR2 is SQIVND (reference sequence). CDR3 sequence (DNA): TGTGCCAGTAGCCCACAGGGGGCGAACAATGAGCAGTTCTTC. The encoded protein is CASSPQGANNEQFF.

This chain connects TRBV4-1 to TRBJ1-2; maybe TRBD1 (5 bases). V was clipped by 4 bases and J by 5 bases, with 17 bases between them. CDR3 length: 15 residues. Per the germline V gene, CDR1 is MGHRA and CDR2 is YSYEKL. The CDR3 here is CASSRAVTEDYGYTF. CDR3 DNA sequence: TGCGCCAGCAGCCGCGCTGTGACAGAAGATTATGGCTACACCTTC.